The clone carrying this T cell receptor beta chain has just a few counts. Its antigen is undetermined. The data originate from a study of identical twins. Germline V gene sequence: CDR1 LGHDT, CDR2 YNNKEL (reference sequence). V lost 3 bases and J lost 8; bases outside the gene matches: 5. The CDR3 is made up of 14 amino acids. Each CDR3 protein is one row after TCRdb ran MiXCR on the 5' RACE reads. The repertoire holds around 200,000 distinct CDR3 sequences, around 10% seen once, with roughly 5% in the top ten. Points from the study as a whole: Excess sharing between twins was weaker in beta out-of-frame sequences.

The rearrangement links TRBV3-1 to TRBJ2-1; 9 positions match TRBD2. This receptor was obtained from a woman under 30 in good health. The sample comprised memory (CD45RO+) T cells sorted from blood. CDR3 coding DNA: TGTGCCAGCAGCCATGCGCGGGGGGGCGATGAGCAGTTCTTC. It translates to CASSHARGGDEQFF.